The next 27 T cell receptor beta chains were all read from a single sample in a study of cytomegalovirus exposure and HLA in healthy donors. Some clones are missing from TCRdb's copy, which holds only in-frame ones; the method was immunoSEQ multiplex PCR. The sample has about 250,000 clones; about 88% are singletons. The material sequenced was PBMCs. Every receptor here comes from a man aged 18 to 30 in good health and CMV-seropositive.

This clone showed up just a few times. V usage is TRBV21-1 and J usage is TRBJ2-3. TRBV21-1 represents a pseudogene. The CDR3 has 13 amino acids. CDR3 region: CASRKVPTDTQYF. CDR3 DNA: TGTGCCAGCAGAAAGGTTCCGACAGATACGCAGTATTTT.

The chain joins TRBV9 to TRBJ2-5; a possible D gene is TRBD1 (6 bases). V was cut by 5 bases and J by 9 bases, with 26 bases left in between. CDR1 SGDLS and CDR2 YYNGEE come from the germline V gene. The CDR3 runs to 16 residues. The CDR3 DNA is TGTGCCAGCAGTCGAATCCCGGGACCGCAAGAGGGGGCCCAGTACTTC. As protein: CASSRIPGPQEGAQYF.

V usage is TRBV29-1 and J usage is TRBJ2-7; 10 nucleotides align to TRBD1. Germline loops: CDR1 SQVTM, CDR2 ANQGSEA. V lost 5 bases and J lost 5; bases outside the gene matches: 9. The CDR3 has 14 residues. CDR3: CSVWGGTGVDEQYF. CDR3 coding DNA: TGCAGCGTTTGGGGGGGGACAGGGGTCGACGAGCAGTACTTC.

The chain combines TRBV4-2 with TRBJ2-7; no firm D call. Germline CDR1 is LGHNA and CDR2 is YNFKEQ. This CDR3 spans 10 amino acids. V shed 0 bases and J shed 7 bases, with 1 base lying between them. DNA of the CDR3: TGTGCCAGCAGCCAAGATGAGCAGTACTTC. Its protein product is CASSQDEQYF.

The chain couples TRBV19 to TRBJ2-7, with a tentative D call TRBD2 (5 bases). Germline CDR1 and CDR2: LNHDA and SQIVND (reference sequence). V gave up 1 base and J gave up 5 bases, with 15 bases separating them. The CDR3 sequence is 15 residues long. This CDR3 reads CASSIASRGNHEQYF. CDR3 DNA sequence: TGTGCCAGTAGTATAGCATCTCGGGGAAACCACGAGCAGTACTTC.

This rearrangement joins TRBV11-2 to TRBJ2-1; D is tentatively TRBD1 or TRBD2 (5 bases each). Germline CDR1 is SGHAT and CDR2 is FQNNGV. This CDR3 has 12 residues. Trimming removed 7 bases from V and 9 bases from J, with 13 bases in between. As DNA, the CDR3 is TGTGCCAGCACTCCCCGTGGGGGTGAGCAGTTCTTC. Amino acid sequence: CASTPRGGEQFF.

This rearrangement joins TRBV4-1 to TRBJ1-1; D is uncertain. V was cut by 3 bases and J by 0 bases, with 14 bases left in between. The CDR3 is 16 amino acids. The germline V gene encodes CDR1 MGHRA and CDR2 YSYEKL. The CDR3 region has the DNA TGCGCCAGCAGCCAGGGAATTGGAGGGATGAACACTGAAGCTTTCTTT. Encoded protein: CASSQGIGGMNTEAFF.

The chain couples TRBV7-2 to TRBJ2-2; no clear D. V was shortened by 1 base and J by 6 bases, with 12 bases between the two germline ends. Germline V gene data show CDR1 as SGHTA and CDR2 as FQGNSA. The CDR3 runs 15 residues. The CDR3 DNA reads as TGTGCCAGCAGCTTAGTGTCGGCAAGGTCCGGGGAGCTGTTTTTT. Translating it yields CASSLVSARSGELFF.

The genes are TRBV19 and TRBJ1-5; possibly TRBD1 for D (5 bases). From germline, CDR1 is LNHDA and CDR2 SQIVND (reference sequence). Trimming removed 3 bases from V and 6 bases from J, with 18 bases in between. This CDR3 has 16 residues. The CDR3 is CASSMGPFKFPQPQHF. The CDR3 nucleotides are TGTGCCAGTAGTATGGGACCGTTTAAATTCCCTCAGCCCCAGCATTTT.

The chain couples TRBV30 to TRBJ2-5, with 14 positions matching TRBD2. V lost 4 bases and J lost 2; bases outside the gene matches: 12. Per the germline V gene, CDR1 is GTSNPN and CDR2 is SVGIG (reference sequence). CDR3 length equals 18 residues. The CDR3 DNA is TGTGCCTGGATTTCCCGACTAGCGGGAGGGCCGATGCAAGAGACCCAGTACTTC. This translates into CAWISRLAGGPMQETQYF.

The chain couples TRBV4-2 to TRBJ2-7; the D call may be TRBD1 or TRBD2 (5 bases each). Deletions cut 4 bases from V and 1 base from J, with 11 bases between. The CDR3 length is 14 residues. Germline-derived CDR1 and CDR2 are LGHNA and YNFKEQ. Here the CDR3 DNA reads TGTGCCAGCAGCCCTGGGACGAATTCCTACGAGCAGTACTTC. As protein: CASSPGTNSYEQYF.

This chain uses TRBV5-1 with TRBJ2-5; D perhaps matches TRBD1 (5 bases). The CDR3 consists of 16 residues. CDR1 is SGHRS, CDR2 YFSETQ, per germline. Trimming stripped 0 bases from V and 5 bases from J, with 17 bases between. The CDR3 region has the DNA TGCGCCAGCAGCTTGGCCTTAGACAGCTCGGACGAGACCCAGTACTTC. Its protein is CASSLALDSSDETQYF.

The gene calls are TRBV10-3 and TRBJ2-7; 7 bases line up with TRBD1. CDR1 is ENHRY, CDR2 SYGVKD, per germline. The CDR3 is 15 residues long. V was pared by 2 bases and J by 3 bases, with 7 bases of the junction left unmatched. In DNA form, the CDR3 reads TGTGCCATCAGTGAGGGAGTAAGGACAGGCTACGAGCAGTACTTC. It specifies CAISEGVRTGYEQYF.

The rearrangement joins TRBV5-4 to TRBJ2-3; 7 positions agree with TRBD1. CDR1 is SGHNT, CDR2 YYREEE, per germline (reference sequence). V was pared by 3 bases and J by 6 bases, with 4 bases of the junction left unmatched. CDR3 length equals 13 residues. The CDR3 DNA follows: TGTGCCAGCAGCTCCAGGGGGACGGATACGCAGTATTTT. Translation gives CASSSRGTDTQYF.

This sequence joins TRBV6-5 and TRBJ2-1; 8 nucleotides match TRBD2. J lost 4 bases, V lost 5 bases, and 1 base had no gene match. The V gene's germline CDR1 is MNHEY and CDR2 SVGAGI. This CDR3 has 13 amino acids. In DNA, the CDR3 is TGTGCCAGCAGTGAGCGGGGGTACAATGAGCAGTTCTTC. Encoded protein: CASSERGYNEQFF.

The V call is TRBV9, the J call TRBJ1-1; D ambiguous. CDR1 is SGDLS and CDR2 is YYNGEE in the germline V gene. Trimming cost V 0 bases and J 8 bases, with 11 bases left between them. The CDR3 covers 13 residues. The CDR3 is CASSVATGREAFF. The CDR3 nucleotides read TGTGCCAGCAGCGTAGCTACGGGGAGGGAAGCTTTCTTT.

The chain joins TRBV29-1 to TRBJ1-1; a possible D gene is TRBD1 (5 bases). V dropped 7 bases and J dropped 8 bases, with 20 bases sitting between them. This CDR3 is 13 amino acids long. Germline assignment: CDR1 SQVTM and CDR2 ANQGSEA. CDR3 protein: CSGRSGRGNEAFF. As DNA, the CDR3 is TGCAGCGGAAGATCGGGACGCGGAAACGAAGCTTTCTTT.

This chain connects TRBV5-4 to TRBJ2-3; a weak D match, TRBD2 (5 bases). Trimming took 4 bases from V and 2 from J, leaving 14 bases between them. Germline lookup yields CDR1 SGHNT and CDR2 YYREEE (reference sequence). The CDR3 totals 15 residues. The CDR3 DNA reads as TGTGCCAGCAGCCCCGGGGTAGCGATCACAGATACGCAGTATTTT. It is translated as CASSPGVAITDTQYF.

V and J are TRBV2 and TRBJ2-2; 10 bases are shared with TRBD2. Unmatched junction bases numbered 9, after V lost 4 bases and J lost 7 bases. The CDR3 spans 16 residues. CDR1 and CDR2 from the germline V gene are SNHLY and FYNNEI. The CDR3 coding sequence is TGTGCCAGCAGTGCGGCAGCGGGAGGGCCTAACGGGGAGCTGTTTTTT. It is translated as CASSAAAGGPNGELFF. The whole variable domain, remainder taken from reference TRBV2 and TRBJ2-2, is EPEVTQTPSHQVTQMGQEVILRCVPISNHLYFYWYRQILGQKVEFLVSFYNNEISEKSEIFDDQFSVERPDGSNFTLKIRSTKLEDSAMYFCASSAAAGGPNGELFFGEGSRLTVL.

V gene TRBV9 combines with J gene TRBJ2-7; 7 bases align to TRBD1. CDR1 SGDLS and CDR2 YYNGEE come from the germline V gene. J gave up 3 bases and V 2 bases, and 5 bases lay outside the gene matches. The CDR3 length is 14 residues. Here the CDR3 reads CASSVGQRNYEQYF. CDR3 bases: TGTGCCAGCAGCGTGGGACAGAGAAACTACGAGCAGTACTTC.

The chain uses TRBV6-5 and TRBJ2-1, with no clear D. Between the trimmed V and J ends, which lost 7 bases and 0 bases, there was a span of 7 bases. Germline V lookup: CDR1 MNHEY, CDR2 SVGAGI. The CDR3 has 13 residues. CDR3 coding DNA: TGTGCCAGCACCCCCGGCTCCTACAATGAGCAGTTCTTC. Residues: CASTPGSYNEQFF.

V and J are TRBV27 and TRBJ2-4; the D gene is possibly TRBD2 (6 bases). With 2 bases removed from V and 0 bases from J, the gap between germline ends came to 11 bases. CDR1 is MNHEY and CDR2 is SMNVEV in the germline V gene (reference sequence). This CDR3 is 16 amino acids long. As DNA, the CDR3 is TGTGCCAGCAGTTTAAGTTTGGGACTAGCCAAAAACATTCAGTACTTC. Amino acids: CASSLSLGLAKNIQYF.

The chain employs TRBV10-3 and TRBJ2-3, with TRBD2 matching over 8 bases. The CDR3 is 15 residues long. V shed 5 bases and J 1 base; nucleotides not matched to a gene: 5. CDR1 is ENHRY and CDR2 is SYGVKD in the germline V gene. CDR3 nucleotide sequence: TGTGCCATCAGTCCAGGACTAGCCGGCACAGATACGCAGTATTTT. Translating gives CAISPGLAGTDTQYF.

As concerns this clone: The sample holds other DNA sequences that translate to the same CDR3. This chain uses TRBV5-1 with TRBJ2-7, with 11 bases lining up with TRBD1. The CDR3 sequence is 14 residues long. V trimming: 2 bases; J trimming: 4 bases; junction bases outside the gene matches: 2. Germline V lookup: CDR1 SGHRS, CDR2 YFSETQ. The DNA for the CDR3 is TGCGCCAGCAGCTTCGGGACAGGGGGATACGAGCAGTACTTC. It yields the protein CASSFGTGGYEQYF.

The rearrangement links TRBV6-1 to TRBJ2-7; the D gene is possibly TRBD1 (6 bases). V lost 1 base and J lost 3, with 13 bases in between. This CDR3 region has 15 residues. CDR1 MNHNS and CDR2 SASEGT come from the germline V gene. CDR3 nucleotides: TGTGCCAGCAGTGAAGAGGGGACAAGCCTCTACGAGCAGTACTTC. Amino acid sequence: CASSEEGTSLYEQYF.

This chain uses TRBV27 with TRBJ2-7; 8 bases map to TRBD1. The V gene end was trimmed by 5 bases and the J gene end by 5 bases; junction bases not matched to a gene: 11. Germline CDR1 and CDR2: MNHEY and SMNVEV (reference sequence). The CDR3 contains 15 residues. The CDR3 DNA follows: TGTGCCAGCAGTCCCCTCACAGGGGGTTCCCACGAGCAGTACTTC. This translates into CASSPLTGGSHEQYF.

The chain couples TRBV7-8 to TRBJ2-3; 7 positions match TRBD2. V lost 5 bases and J lost 2; bases outside the gene matches: 13. The germline V gene encodes CDR1 SGHVS and CDR2 FQNEAQ. The CDR3 runs to 17 residues. CDR3 residues: CASSPRGVGPPTDTQYF. As DNA, the CDR3 is TGTGCCAGCAGCCCTCGGGGGGTAGGGCCTCCCACAGATACGCAGTATTTT.